This T cell receptor beta chain comes out of a study of shared clonotypes between healthy human individuals. The CDR3 consists of 11 residues. Trimming left V 0 bases short and J 9 bases short, with 6 bases between. Per germline, CDR1 SNHLY and CDR2 FYNNEI. Each donor was a Caucasian adult residing in Nashville, Tennessee. This clone has a single count. Generated by immunoSEQ multiplex PCR, the TCRdb table keeps only in-frame clones and is missing some. The sample lists more than 1 million clones; approximately 78% were seen once. The chain joins TRBV2 to TRBJ2-7, with D unresolved. Input material: memory CD4+ T cells from PBMCs. The subset is: CD45RA-negative fraction. This sequence originates from a man between 18 and 29 years old in good health. Some clones in this sample may be carry-over from other donors' samples. The CDR3 protein is CASSEAGGQYF. DNA for the CDR3: TGTGCCAGCAGTGAAGCGGGCGGGCAGTACTTC. Looking up the rest from reference TRBV2 and TRBJ2-7 gives the full variable domain: EPEVTQTPSHQVTQMGQEVILRCVPISNHLYFYWYRQILGQKVEFLVSFYNNEISEKSEIFDDQFSVERPDGSNFTLKIRSTKLEDSAMYFCASSEAGGQYFGPGTRLTVT.